This T cell receptor beta chain was identified in a study of blood T cell repertoires in COVID-19. V was pared by 0 bases and J by 6 bases, with 3 bases of the junction left unmatched. Germline CDR1 and CDR2: SGDLS and YYNGEE. The CDR3 consists of 16 residues. Sequencing was performed with immunoSEQ multiplex PCR; in TCRdb, only in-frame clones are kept and a portion is missing. The sample holds 80,000 to 95,000 clones, 85% seen once. Sequenced sample: peripheral blood. The chain uses TRBV9 and TRBJ2-2; 12 positions match TRBD2. This receptor was obtained from a man at least 80 years old with acute or convalescent COVID-19. In DNA, the CDR3 is TGTGCCAGCAGCGTAGAGCTAGCGGGAGGGGCCGGGGAGCTGTTTTTT. It translates to CASSVELAGGAGELFF.